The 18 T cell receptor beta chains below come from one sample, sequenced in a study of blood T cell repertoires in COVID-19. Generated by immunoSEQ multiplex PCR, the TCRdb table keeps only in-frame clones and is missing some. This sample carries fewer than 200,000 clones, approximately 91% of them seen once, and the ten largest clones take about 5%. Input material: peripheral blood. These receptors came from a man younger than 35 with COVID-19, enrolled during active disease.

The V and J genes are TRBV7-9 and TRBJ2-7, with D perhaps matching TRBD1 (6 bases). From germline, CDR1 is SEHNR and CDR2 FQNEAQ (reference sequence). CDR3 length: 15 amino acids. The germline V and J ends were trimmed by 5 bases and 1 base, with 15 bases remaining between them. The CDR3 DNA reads TGTGCCAGCAGCGCCGGAGGAACAGGGTCCTACGAGCAGTACTTC. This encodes CASSAGGTGSYEQYF.

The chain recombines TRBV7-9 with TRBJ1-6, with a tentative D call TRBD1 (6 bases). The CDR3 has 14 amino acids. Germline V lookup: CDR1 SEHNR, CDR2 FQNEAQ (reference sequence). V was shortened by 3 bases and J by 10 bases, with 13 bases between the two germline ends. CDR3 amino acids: CASSFGGLGSPLHF. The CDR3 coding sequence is TGTGCCAGCAGCTTTGGGGGCCTAGGGTCACCCCTCCACTTT.

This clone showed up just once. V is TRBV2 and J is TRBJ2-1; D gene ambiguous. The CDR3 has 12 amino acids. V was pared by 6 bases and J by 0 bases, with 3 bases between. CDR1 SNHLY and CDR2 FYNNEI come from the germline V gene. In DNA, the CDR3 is TGTGCCAGCAGCGTCTCCTACAATGAGCAGTTCTTC. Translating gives CASSVSYNEQFF.

The CDR3 bases are TGTGCCAGCAGCGAGGGGACTAGCGGAACCTACGAGCAGTACTTC. Its translation is CASSEGTSGTYEQYF. The rearrangement links TRBV9 to TRBJ2-7; 11 positions match TRBD2. From germline, CDR1 is SGDLS and CDR2 YYNGEE. The CDR3 contains 15 residues. Unmatched junction bases numbered 4, after V lost 3 bases and J lost 2 bases.

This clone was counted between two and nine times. CDR3 in DNA: TGTGCCAGTAGCCGCGGGGTCGGGGGTAGCACAGATACGCAGTATTTT. This encodes CASSRGVGGSTDTQYF. V is TRBV19 and J is TRBJ2-3; a possible D gene is TRBD2 (6 bases). Germline V lookup: CDR1 LNHDA, CDR2 SQIVND (reference sequence). V lost 6 bases and J 0 bases, leaving 16 bases between the germline ends. CDR3 size: 16 residues.

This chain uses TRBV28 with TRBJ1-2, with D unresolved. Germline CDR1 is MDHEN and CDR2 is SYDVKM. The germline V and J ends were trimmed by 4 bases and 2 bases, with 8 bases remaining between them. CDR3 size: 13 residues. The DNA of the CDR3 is TGTGCCAGCAGTTCAGACATCAACTATGGCTACACCTTC. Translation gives CASSSDINYGYTF.

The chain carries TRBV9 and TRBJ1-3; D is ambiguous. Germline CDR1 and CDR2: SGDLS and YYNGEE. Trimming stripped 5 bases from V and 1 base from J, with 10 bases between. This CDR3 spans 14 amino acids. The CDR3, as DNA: TGTGCCAGCAGTCCAGGCAGTTCTGGAAACACCATATATTTT. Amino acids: CASSPGSSGNTIYF.

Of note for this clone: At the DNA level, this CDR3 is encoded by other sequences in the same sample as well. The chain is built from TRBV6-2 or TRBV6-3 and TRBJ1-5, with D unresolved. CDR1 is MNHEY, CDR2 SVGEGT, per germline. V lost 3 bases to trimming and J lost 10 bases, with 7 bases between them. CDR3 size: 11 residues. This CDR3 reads CASSYYGPQHF. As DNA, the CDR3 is TGTGCCAGCAGTTATTACGGTCCCCAGCATTTT.

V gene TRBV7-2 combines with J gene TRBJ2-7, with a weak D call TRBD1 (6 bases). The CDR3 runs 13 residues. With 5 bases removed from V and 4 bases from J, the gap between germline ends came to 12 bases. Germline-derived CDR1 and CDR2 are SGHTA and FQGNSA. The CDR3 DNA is TGTGCCAGCAGCCCAGGGGTCACGTACGAGCAGTACTTC. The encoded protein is CASSPGVTYEQYF.

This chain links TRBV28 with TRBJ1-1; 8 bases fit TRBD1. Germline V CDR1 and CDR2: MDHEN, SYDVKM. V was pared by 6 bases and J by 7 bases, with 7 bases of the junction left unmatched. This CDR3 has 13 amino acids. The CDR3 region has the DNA TGTGCCAGCAGGCCGGGACAGGCCTATGAAGCTTTCTTT. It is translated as CASRPGQAYEAFF.

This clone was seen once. The CDR3 DNA reads as TGTGCCAGCAGTGTGGGGACAGCGATACAAAACATTCAGTACTTC. It yields the protein CASSVGTAIQNIQYF. This chain joins TRBV2 and TRBJ2-4; 7 bases are a match to TRBD1. The CDR3 spans 15 residues. Germline lookup yields CDR1 SNHLY and CDR2 FYNNEI. V was clipped by 4 bases and J by 5 bases; unmatched bases: 8.

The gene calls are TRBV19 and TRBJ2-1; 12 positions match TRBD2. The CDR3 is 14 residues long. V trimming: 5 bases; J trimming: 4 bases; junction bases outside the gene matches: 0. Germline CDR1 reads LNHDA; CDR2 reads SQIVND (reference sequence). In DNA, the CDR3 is TGTGCCAGTAGTCTAGCGGGAGGGTACAATGAGCAGTTCTTC. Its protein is CASSLAGGYNEQFF.

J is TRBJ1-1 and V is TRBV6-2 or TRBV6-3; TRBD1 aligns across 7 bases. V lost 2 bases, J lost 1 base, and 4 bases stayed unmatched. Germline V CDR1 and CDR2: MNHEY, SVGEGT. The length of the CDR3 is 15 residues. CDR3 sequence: CASSYPWTGNTEAFF. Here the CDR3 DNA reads TGTGCCAGCAGTTACCCCTGGACAGGGAACACTGAAGCTTTCTTT.

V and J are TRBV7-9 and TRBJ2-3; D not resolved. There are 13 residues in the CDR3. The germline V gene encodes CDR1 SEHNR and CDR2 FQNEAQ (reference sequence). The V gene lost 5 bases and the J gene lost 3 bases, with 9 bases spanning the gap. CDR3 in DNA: TGTGCCAGCAGCCCGCAAGCTACAGATACGCAGTATTTT. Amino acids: CASSPQATDTQYF.

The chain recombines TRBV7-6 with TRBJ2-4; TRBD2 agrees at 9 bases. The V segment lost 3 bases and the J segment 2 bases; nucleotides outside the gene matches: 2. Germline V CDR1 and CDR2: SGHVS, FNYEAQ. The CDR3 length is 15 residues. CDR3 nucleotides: TGTGCCAGCAGCTTGGCGGGAGGGTCCAAAAACATTCAGTACTTC. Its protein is CASSLAGGSKNIQYF. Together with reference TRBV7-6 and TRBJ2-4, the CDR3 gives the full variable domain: GAGVSQSPRYKVTKRGQDVALRCDPISGHVSLYWYRQALGQGPEFLTYFNYEAQQDKSGLPNDRFSAERPEGSISTLTIQRTEQRDSAMYRCASSLAGGSKNIQYFGAGTRLSVL.

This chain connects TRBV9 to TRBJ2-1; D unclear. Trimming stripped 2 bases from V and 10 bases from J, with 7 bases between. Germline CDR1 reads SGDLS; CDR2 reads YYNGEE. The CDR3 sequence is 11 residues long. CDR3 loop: CASSVHEEQFF. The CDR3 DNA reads TGTGCCAGCAGCGTTCACGAGGAGCAGTTCTTC.

Written as DNA, the CDR3 is TGTGCCTGGAACACCGCTGCCTACGAGCAGTACTTC. Translation: CAWNTAAYEQYF. The chain joins TRBV30 to TRBJ2-7; D gene ambiguous. Deletions cut 4 bases from V and 2 bases from J, with 9 bases between. The CDR3 loop spans 12 amino acids. Germline V CDR1 and CDR2: GTSNPN, SVGIG (reference sequence).

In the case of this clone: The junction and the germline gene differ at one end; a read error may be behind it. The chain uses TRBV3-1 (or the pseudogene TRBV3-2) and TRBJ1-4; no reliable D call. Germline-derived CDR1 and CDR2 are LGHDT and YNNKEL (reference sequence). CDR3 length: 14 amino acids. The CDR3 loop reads CASSLAEEAEKLLF. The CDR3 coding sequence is TGTGCCAGCAGCCTCGCGGAGGAGGCTGAAAAACTGCTTTTT.